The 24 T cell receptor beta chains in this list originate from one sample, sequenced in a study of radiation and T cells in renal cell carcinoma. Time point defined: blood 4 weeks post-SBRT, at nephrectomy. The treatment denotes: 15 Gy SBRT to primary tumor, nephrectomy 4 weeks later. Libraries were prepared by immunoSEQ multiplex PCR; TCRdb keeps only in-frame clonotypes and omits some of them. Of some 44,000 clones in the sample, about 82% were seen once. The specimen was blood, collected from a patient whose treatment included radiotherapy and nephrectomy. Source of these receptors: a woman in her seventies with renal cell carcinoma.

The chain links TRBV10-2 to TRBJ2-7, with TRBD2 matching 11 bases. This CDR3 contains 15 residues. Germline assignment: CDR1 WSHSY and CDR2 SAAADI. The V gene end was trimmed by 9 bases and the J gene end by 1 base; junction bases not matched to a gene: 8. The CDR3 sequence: CASISGTSGSYEQYF. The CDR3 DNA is TGCGCCAGTATATCCGGGACTAGCGGATCCTACGAGCAGTACTTC.

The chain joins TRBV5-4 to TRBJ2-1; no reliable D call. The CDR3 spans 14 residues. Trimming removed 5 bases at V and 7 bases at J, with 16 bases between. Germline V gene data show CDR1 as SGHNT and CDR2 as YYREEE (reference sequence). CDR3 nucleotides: TGTGCCAGCAGACTTACAAATTCGCAGAATGAGCAGTTCTTC. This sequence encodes CASRLTNSQNEQFF.

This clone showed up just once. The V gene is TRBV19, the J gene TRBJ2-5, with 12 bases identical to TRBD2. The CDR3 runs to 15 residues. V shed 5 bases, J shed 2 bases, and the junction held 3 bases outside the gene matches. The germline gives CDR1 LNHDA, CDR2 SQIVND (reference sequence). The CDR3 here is CASSPGLAGQETQYF. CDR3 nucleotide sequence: TGTGCCAGTAGTCCTGGACTAGCGGGGCAAGAGACCCAGTACTTC.

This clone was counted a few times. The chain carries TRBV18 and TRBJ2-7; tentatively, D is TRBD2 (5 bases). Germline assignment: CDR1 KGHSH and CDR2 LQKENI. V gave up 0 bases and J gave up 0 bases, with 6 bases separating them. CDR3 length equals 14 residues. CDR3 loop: CASSPPGNSYEQYF. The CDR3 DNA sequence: TGTGCCAGCTCACCACCCGGGAACTCCTACGAGCAGTACTTC. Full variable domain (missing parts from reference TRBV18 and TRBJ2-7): NAGVMQNPRHLVRRRGQEARLRCSPMKGHSHVYWYRQLPEEGLKFMVYLQKENIIDESGMPKERFSAEFPKEGPSILRIQQVVRGDSAAYFCASSPPGNSYEQYFGPGTRLTVT.

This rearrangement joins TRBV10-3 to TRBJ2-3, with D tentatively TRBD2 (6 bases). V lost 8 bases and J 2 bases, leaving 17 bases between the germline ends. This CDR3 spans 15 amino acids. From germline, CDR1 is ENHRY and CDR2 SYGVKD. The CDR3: CAIGGRLVNTDTQYF. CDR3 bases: TGTGCCATCGGTGGAAGACTAGTCAACACAGATACGCAGTATTTT.

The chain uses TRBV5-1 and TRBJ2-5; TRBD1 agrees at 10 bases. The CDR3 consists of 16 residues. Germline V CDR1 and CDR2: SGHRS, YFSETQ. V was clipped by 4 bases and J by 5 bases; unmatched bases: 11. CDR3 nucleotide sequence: TGCGCCAGCAGCCCTCAACCGGGACAGGGGAGGGAGACCCAGTACTTC. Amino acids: CASSPQPGQGRETQYF.

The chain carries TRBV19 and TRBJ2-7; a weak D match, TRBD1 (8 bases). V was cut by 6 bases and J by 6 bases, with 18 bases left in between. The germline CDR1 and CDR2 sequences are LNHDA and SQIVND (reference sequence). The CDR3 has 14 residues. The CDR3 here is CASRPTGGEGEQYF. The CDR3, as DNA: TGTGCCAGTAGACCAACAGGGGGGGAGGGCGAGCAGTACTTC.

This chain's CDR3 is CASSIVGRGAFF. The CDR3 region has the DNA TGTGCCAGTAGTATAGTCGGCCGTGGGGCTTTCTTT. V is TRBV19 and J is TRBJ1-1; D is unclear. Looked up from germline, CDR1 is LNHDA and CDR2 is SQIVND (reference sequence). The CDR3 runs 12 residues. V gave up 1 base and J gave up 11 bases, with 11 bases separating them.

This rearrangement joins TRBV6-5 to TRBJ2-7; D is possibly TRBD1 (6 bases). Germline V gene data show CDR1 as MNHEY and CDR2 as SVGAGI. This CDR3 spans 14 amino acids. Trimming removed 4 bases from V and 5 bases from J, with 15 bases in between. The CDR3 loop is CASSFSRGGNEQYF. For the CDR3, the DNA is TGTGCCAGCAGTTTCAGCAGGGGTGGAAACGAGCAGTACTTC.

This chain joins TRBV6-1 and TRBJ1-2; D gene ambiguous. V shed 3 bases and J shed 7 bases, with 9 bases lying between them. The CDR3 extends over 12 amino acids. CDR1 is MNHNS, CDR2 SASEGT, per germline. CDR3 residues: CASSDPYGGYTF. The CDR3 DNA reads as TGTGCCAGCAGTGATCCATACGGTGGCTACACCTTC.

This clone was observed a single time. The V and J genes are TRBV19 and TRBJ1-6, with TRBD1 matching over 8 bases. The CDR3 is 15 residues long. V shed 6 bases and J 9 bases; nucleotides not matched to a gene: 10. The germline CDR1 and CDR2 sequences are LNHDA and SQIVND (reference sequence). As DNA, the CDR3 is TGTGCCAGTAGAGGACAGGGTGGATCTAGTTCACCCCTCCACTTT. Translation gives CASRGQGGSSSPLHF. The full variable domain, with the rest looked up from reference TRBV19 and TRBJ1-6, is DGGITQSPKYLFRKEGQNVTLSCEQNLNHDAMYWYRQDPGQGLRLIYYSQIVNDFQKGDIAEGYSVSREKKESFPLTVTSAQKNPTAFYLCASRGQGGSSSPLHFGNGTRLTVT.

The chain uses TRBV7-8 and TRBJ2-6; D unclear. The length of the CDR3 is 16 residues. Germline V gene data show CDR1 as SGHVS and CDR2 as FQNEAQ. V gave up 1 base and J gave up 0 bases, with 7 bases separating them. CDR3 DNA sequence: TGTGCCAGCAGCTTAGTTTGGAGCTCTGGGGCCAACGTCCTGACTTTC. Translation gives CASSLVWSSGANVLTF.

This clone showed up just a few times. The CDR3 nucleotides read TGTGCCAGCAGTGATGGGTTGGCGGGAGAGGAAAATGAGCAGTTCTTC. Protein: CASSDGLAGEENEQFF. The rearrangement uses TRBV2 and TRBJ2-1; 7 positions match TRBD2. V was pared by 3 bases and J by 7 bases, with 12 bases of the junction left unmatched. This CDR3 has 16 amino acids. From germline, CDR1 is SNHLY and CDR2 FYNNEI.

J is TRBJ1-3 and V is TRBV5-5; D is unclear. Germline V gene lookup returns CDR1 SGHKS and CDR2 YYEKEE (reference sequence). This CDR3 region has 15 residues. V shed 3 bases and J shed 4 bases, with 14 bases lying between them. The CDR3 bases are TGTGCCAGCAGCTCCACGAAGAGCGGAGGAAACACCATATATTTT. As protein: CASSSTKSGGNTIYF. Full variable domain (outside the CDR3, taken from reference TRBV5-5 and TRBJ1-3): DAGVTQSPTHLIKTRGQQVTLRCSPISGHKSVSWYQQVLGQGPQFIFQYYEKEERGRGNFPDRFSARQFPNYSSELNVNALLLGDSALYLCASSSTKSGGNTIYFGEGSWLTVV.

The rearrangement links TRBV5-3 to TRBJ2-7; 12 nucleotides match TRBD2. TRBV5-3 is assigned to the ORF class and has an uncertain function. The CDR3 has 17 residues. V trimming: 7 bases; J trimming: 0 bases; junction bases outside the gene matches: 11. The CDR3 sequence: CARQNTSGRLSSYEQYF. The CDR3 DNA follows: TGTGCCAGACAGAATACTAGCGGGAGGCTCAGCTCCTACGAGCAGTACTTC.

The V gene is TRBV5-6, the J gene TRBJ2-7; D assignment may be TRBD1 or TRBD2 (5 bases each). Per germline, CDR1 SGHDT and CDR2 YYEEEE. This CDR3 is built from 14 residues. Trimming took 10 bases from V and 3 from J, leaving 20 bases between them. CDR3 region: CAPWRGAGIYEQYF. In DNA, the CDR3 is TGTGCCCCCTGGCGAGGGGCAGGGATCTACGAGCAGTACTTC.

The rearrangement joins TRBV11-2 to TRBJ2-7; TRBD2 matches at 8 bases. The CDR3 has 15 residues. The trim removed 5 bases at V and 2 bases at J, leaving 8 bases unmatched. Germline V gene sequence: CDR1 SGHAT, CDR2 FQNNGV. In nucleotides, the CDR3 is TGTGCCAGCAGCCCGGGGGGGGCGCGGACCTACGAGCAGTACTTC. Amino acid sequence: CASSPGGARTYEQYF.

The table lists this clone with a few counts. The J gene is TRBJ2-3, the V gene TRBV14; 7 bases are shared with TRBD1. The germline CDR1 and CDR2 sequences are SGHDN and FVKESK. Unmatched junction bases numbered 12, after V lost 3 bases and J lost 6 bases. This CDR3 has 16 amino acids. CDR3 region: CASSHWDPSRGDTQYF. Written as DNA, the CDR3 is TGTGCCAGCAGCCACTGGGACCCCTCCAGGGGGGATACGCAGTATTTT.

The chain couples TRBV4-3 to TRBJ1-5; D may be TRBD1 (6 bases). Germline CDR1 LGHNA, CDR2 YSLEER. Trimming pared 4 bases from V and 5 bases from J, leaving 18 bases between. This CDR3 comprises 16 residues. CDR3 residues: CASSRRWAGGYQPQHF. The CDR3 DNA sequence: TGCGCCAGCAGCCGGAGATGGGCCGGGGGCTATCAGCCCCAGCATTTT.

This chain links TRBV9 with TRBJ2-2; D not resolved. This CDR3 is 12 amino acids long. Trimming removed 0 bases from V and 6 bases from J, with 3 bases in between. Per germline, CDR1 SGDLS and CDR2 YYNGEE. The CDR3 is CASSVGPGELFF. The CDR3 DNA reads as TGTGCCAGCAGCGTAGGGCCCGGGGAGCTGTTTTTT.

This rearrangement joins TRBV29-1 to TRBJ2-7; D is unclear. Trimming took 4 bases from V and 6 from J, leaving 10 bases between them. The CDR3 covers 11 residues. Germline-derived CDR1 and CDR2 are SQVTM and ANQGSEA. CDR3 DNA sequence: TGCAGCGTTGGGGCCGCACCCGAGCAGTACTTC. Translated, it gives CSVGAAPEQYF.

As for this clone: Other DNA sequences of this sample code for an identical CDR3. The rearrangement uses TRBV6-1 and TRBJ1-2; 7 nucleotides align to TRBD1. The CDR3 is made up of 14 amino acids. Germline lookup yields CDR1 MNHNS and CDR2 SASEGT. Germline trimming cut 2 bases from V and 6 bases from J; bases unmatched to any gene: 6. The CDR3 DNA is TGTGCCAGCAGTGAATCAGCAGGGGGGGATGGCTACACCTTC. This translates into CASSESAGGDGYTF.

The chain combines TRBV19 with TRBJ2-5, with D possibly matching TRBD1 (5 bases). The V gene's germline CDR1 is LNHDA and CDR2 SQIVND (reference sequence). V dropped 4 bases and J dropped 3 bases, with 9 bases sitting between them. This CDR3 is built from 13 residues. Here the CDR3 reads CASSRSREETQYF. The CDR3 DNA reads TGTGCCAGTAGTAGGTCCAGGGAAGAGACCCAGTACTTC.

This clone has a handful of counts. CDR3 protein: CASSLERQTGELFF. The CDR3 DNA sequence: TGTGCCAGCAGCTTAGAAAGACAGACCGGGGAGCTGTTTTTT. J is TRBJ2-2 and V is TRBV7-2, with D possibly being TRBD1 (5 bases). The CDR3 spans 14 residues. V lost 1 base to trimming and J lost 5 bases, with 8 bases between them. The V gene's germline CDR1 is SGHTA and CDR2 FQGNSA.